Given below is one T cell receptor (beta chain) in context. This sample was included in a study of cytomegalovirus exposure and HLA in healthy donors. The CDR3 is 15 residues long. Germline assignment: CDR1 SGDLS and CDR2 YYNGEE. V was clipped by 0 bases and J by 7 bases, with 13 bases between them. Primers for the PCR totalled 60 Vbeta and 13 Jbeta. The method was immunoSEQ multiplex PCR; TCRdb's version includes in-frame clones alone and lacks a portion of them. The sample lists over 110,000 clones, about four fifths occurring once. These donors counted as nominally healthy when sampled, but unrecorded immune exposures were likely.

This rearrangement joins TRBV9 to TRBJ1-4; the D gene is possibly TRBD1 (5 bases). The receptor's source is a male donor in good health and CMV-seropositive. Sequences were obtained from PBMCs. CDR3 amino acids: CASSVGTGGGEKLFF. Here the CDR3 DNA reads TGTGCCAGCAGCGTAGGTACAGGCGGGGGTGAAAAACTGTTTTTT.